Reported below is one T cell receptor (beta chain). This record belongs to a study of technical replicates of blood from a few donors. The protocol was immunoSEQ multiplex PCR, while the TCRdb copy is restricted to in-frame clones and leaves out a portion. The sample consists of 65,000 to 80,000 clones, about 92% of them appearing once. The CDR3 extends over 17 amino acids. V was pared by 3 bases and J by 10 bases, with 26 bases between. Germline V gene sequence: CDR1 SGHDT, CDR2 YYEEEE. Sequencing was performed on T cells isolated from PBMCs. The chain recombines TRBV5-6 with TRBJ2-1; a possible D gene is TRBD2 (5 bases). The source is a human donor in good health. The CDR3 DNA reads TGTGCCAGCAGCTGGAGGCTCGAAAGCAAGCTAGCCCGGGAGCAGTTCTTC. This sequence encodes CASSWRLESKLAREQFF. The full variable domain, its missing parts supplied by reference TRBV5-6 and TRBJ2-1, is DAGVTQSPTHLIKTRGQQVTLRCSPKSGHDTVSWYQQALGQGPQFIFQYYEEEERQRGNFPDRFSGHQFPNYSSELNVNALLLGDSALYLCASSWRLESKLAREQFFGPGTRLTVL.